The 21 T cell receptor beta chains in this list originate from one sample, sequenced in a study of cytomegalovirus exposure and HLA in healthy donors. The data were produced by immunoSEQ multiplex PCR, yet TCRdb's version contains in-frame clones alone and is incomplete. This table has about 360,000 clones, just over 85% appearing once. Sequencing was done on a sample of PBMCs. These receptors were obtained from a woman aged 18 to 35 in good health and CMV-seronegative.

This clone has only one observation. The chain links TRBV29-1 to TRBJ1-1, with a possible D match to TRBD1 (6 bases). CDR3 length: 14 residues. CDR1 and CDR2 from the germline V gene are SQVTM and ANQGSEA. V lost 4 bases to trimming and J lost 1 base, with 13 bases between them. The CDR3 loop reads CSVVTGMGNTEAFF. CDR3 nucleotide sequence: TGCAGCGTTGTCACAGGGATGGGGAACACTGAAGCTTTCTTT. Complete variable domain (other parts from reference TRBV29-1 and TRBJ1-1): SAVISQKPSRDICQRGTSLTIQCQVDSQVTMMFWYRQQPGQSLTLIATANQGSEATYESGFVIDKFPISRPNLTFSTLTVSNMSPEDSSIYLCSVVTGMGNTEAFFGQGTRLTVV.

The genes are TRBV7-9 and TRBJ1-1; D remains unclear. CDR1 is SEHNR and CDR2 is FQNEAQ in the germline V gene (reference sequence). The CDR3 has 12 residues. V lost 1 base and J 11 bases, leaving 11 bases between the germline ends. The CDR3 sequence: CASSLVSGGAFF. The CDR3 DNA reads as TGTGCCAGCAGCTTAGTATCCGGAGGGGCTTTCTTT. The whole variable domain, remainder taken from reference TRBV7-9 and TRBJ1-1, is DTGVSQNPRHKITKRGQNVTFRCDPISEHNRLYWYRQTLGQGPEFLTYFQNEAQLEKSRLLSDRFSAERPKGSFSTLEIQRTEQGDSAMYLCASSLVSGGAFFGQGTRLTVV.

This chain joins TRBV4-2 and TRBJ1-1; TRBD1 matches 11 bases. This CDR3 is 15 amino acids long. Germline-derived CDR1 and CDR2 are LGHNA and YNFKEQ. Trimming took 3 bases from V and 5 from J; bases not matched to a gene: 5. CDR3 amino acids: CASSQAGTGGTEAFF. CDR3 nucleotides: TGTGCCAGCAGCCAGGCCGGGACAGGGGGTACTGAAGCTTTCTTT.

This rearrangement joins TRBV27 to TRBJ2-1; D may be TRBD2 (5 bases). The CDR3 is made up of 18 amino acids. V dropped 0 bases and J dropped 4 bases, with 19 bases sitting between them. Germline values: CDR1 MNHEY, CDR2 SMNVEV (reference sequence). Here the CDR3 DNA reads TGTGCCAGCAGTTTATCGACTGGTCGGGGTAGCGTTTACAATGAGCAGTTCTTC. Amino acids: CASSLSTGRGSVYNEQFF.

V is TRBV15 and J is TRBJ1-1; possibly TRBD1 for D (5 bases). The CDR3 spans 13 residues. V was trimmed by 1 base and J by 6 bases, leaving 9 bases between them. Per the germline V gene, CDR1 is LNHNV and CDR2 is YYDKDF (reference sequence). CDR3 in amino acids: CATSRVVTAEAFF. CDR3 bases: TGTGCCACCAGCAGAGTAGTGACAGCTGAAGCTTTCTTT.

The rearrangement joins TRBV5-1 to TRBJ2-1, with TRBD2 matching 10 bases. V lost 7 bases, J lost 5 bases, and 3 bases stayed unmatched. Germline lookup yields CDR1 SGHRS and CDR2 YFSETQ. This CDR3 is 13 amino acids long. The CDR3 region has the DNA TGCGCCAGCCGGCTAGCGGGAGACAATGAGCAGTTCTTC. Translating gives CASRLAGDNEQFF.

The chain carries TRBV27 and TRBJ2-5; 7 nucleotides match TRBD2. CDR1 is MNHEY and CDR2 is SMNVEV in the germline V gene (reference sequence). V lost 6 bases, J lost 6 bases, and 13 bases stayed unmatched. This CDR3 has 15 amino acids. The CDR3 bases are TGTGCCAGCAGAGGAGCGGGAATGCCCCCTAAGACCCAGTACTTC. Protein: CASRGAGMPPKTQYF.

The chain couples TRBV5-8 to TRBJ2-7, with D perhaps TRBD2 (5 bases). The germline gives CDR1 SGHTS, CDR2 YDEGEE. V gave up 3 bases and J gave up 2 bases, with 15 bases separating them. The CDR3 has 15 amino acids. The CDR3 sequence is CASSWTPGTTYEQYF. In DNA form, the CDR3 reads TGTGCCAGCAGCTGGACTCCCGGTACAACCTACGAGCAGTACTTC.

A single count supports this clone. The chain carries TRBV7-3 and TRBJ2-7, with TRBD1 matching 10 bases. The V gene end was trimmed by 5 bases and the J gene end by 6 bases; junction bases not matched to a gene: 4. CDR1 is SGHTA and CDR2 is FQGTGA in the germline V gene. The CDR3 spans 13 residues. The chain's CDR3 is CASSLDRGGEQYF. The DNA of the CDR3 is TGTGCCAGCAGCCTGGACAGGGGGGGCGAGCAGTACTTC. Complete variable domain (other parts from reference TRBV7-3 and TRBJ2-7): GAGVSQTPSNKVTEKGKYVELRCDPISGHTALYWYRQSLGQGPEFLIYFQGTGAADDSGLPNDRFFAVRPEGSVSTLKIQRTERGDSAVYLCASSLDRGGEQYFGPGTRLTVT.

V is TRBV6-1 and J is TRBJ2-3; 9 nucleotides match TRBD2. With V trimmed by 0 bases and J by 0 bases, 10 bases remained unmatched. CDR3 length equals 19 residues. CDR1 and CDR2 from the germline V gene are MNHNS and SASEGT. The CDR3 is CASSEAYLSSGGSTDTQYF. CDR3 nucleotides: TGTGCCAGCAGTGAAGCTTATTTGTCCAGCGGGGGGAGCACAGATACGCAGTATTTT.

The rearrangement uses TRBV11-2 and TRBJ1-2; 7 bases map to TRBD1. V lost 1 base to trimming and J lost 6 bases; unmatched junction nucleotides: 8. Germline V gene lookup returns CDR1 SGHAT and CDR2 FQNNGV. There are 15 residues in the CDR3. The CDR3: CASSLGRGRLDGYTF. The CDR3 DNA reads TGTGCCAGCAGCTTAGGGAGGGGGCGCCTAGATGGCTACACCTTC.

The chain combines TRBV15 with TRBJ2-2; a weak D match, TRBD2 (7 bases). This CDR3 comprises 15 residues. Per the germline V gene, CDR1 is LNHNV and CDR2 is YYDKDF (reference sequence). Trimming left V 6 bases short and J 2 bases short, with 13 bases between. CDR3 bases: TGTGCCACCAGGGGAGGGGGAGTAAACACCGGGGAGCTGTTTTTT. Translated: CATRGGGVNTGELFF.

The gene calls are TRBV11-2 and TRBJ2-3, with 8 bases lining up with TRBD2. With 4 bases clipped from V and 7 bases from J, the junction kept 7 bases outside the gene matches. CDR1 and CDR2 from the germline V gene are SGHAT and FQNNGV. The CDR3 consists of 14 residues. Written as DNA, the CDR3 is TGTGCCAGCAGCTCACGGGGGGGCCCGCATACGCAGTATTTT. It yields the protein CASSSRGGPHTQYF.

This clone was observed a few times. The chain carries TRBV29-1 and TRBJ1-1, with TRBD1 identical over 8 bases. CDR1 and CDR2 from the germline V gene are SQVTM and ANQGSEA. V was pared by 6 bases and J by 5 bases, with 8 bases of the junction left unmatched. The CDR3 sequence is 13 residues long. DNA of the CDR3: TGCAGCGTCCACGACAGGGGAGGAACTGAAGCTTTCTTT. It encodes CSVHDRGGTEAFF.

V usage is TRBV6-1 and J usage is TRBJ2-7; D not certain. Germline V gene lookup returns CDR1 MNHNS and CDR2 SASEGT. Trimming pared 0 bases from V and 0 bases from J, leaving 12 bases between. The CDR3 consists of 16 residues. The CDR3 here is CASSEASGPSSYEQYF. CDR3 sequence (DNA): TGTGCCAGCAGTGAAGCGTCCGGCCCTAGCTCCTACGAGCAGTACTTC.

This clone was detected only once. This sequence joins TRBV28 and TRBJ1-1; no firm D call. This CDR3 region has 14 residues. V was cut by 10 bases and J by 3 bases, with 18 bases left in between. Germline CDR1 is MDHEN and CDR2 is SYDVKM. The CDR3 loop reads CATVSWATYTEAFF. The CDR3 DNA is TGTGCCACCGTATCTTGGGCAACTTACACTGAAGCTTTCTTT.

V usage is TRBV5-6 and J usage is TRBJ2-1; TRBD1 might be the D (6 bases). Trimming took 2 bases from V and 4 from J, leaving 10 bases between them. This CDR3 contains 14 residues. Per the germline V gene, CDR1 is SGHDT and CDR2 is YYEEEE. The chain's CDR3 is CASSFLGQYNEQFF. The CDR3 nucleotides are TGTGCCAGCAGCTTCCTCGGACAGTACAATGAGCAGTTCTTC. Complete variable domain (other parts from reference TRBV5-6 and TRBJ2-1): DAGVTQSPTHLIKTRGQQVTLRCSPKSGHDTVSWYQQALGQGPQFIFQYYEEEERQRGNFPDRFSGHQFPNYSSELNVNALLLGDSALYLCASSFLGQYNEQFFGPGTRLTVL.

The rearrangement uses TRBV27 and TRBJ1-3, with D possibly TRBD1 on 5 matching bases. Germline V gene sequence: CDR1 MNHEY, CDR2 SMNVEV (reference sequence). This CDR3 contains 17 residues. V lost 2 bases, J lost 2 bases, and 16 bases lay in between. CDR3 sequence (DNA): TGTGCCAGCAGTTTAAGGGGCCAACAATCCCCTGGAAACACCATATATTTT. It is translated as CASSLRGQQSPGNTIYF.

CDR3 DNA sequence: TGTGCCAGCAGTCCCCGACTAGAGGATACGCAGTATTTT. Encoded protein: CASSPRLEDTQYF. The genes are TRBV28 and TRBJ2-3, with D maybe TRBD2 (6 bases). Per the germline V gene, CDR1 is MDHEN and CDR2 is SYDVKM. This CDR3 contains 13 residues. The ends were cut back, 5 bases at V and 6 bases at J, with 12 bases in the middle.

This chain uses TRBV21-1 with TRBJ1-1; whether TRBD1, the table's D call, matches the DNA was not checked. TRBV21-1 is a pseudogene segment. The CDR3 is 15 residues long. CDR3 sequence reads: CASSKEDRGNTEAFF. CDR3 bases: TGTGCCAGCAGCAAAGAAGACAGGGGGAACACTGAAGCTTTCTTT.

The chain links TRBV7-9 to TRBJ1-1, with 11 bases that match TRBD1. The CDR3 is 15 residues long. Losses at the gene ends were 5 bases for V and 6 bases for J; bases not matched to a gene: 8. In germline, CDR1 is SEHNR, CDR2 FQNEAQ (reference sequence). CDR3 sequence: CASSRRTGGDAEAFF. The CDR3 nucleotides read TGTGCCAGCAGCCGCCGGACAGGGGGCGACGCTGAAGCTTTCTTT.